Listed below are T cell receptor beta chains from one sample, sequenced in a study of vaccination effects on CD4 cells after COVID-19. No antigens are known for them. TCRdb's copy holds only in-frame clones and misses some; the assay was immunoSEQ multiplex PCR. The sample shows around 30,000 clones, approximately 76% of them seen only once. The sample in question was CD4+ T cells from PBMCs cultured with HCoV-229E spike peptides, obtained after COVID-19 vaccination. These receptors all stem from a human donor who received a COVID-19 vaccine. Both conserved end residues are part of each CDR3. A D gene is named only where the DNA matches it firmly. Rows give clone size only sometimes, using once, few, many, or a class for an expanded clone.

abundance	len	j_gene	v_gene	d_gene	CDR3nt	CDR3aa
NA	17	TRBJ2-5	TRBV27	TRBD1	TGTGCCAGCAGTTTAAATCCTGGGACAGGGGGCCGAGAGACCCAGTACTTC	CASSLNPGTGGRETQYF
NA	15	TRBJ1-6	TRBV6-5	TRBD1	TGTGCCAGCAGTTACTCGGCACAGGGGACTTCACCCCTCCACTTT	CASSYSAQGTSPLHF
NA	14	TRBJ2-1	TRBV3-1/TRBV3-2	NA	TGTGCCAGCAGCCGTAGAGGTCTGTACAATGAGCAGTTCTTC	CASSRRGLYNEQFF
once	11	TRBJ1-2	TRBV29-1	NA	TGCAGCGTTCTCCAACACTATGGCTACACCTTC	CSVLQHYGYTF
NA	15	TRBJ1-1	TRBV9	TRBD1	TGTGCCAGCAGCGCGACAGGGAAAATGAACACTGAAGCTTTCTTT	CASSATGKMNTEAFF
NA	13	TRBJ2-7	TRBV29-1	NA	TGCAGCGTTGAAAGTGACGGGAGCAACGAGCAGTACTTC	CSVESDGSNEQYF
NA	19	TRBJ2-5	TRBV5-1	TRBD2	TGCGCCAGCAGCTTGGCGGTTCTAGCGGGAGCGTTGCACCAAGAGACCCAGTACTTC	CASSLAVLAGALHQETQYF
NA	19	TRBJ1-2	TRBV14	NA	TGTGCCAGCAGCCAAGAATCTCTAACAGGATGGGGGACGGACTATGGCTACACCTTC	CASSQESLTGWGTDYGYTF
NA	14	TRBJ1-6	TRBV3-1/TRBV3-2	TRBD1	TGTGCCAGCAGCCGTGTACAGGGACAGTCACCCCTCCACTTT	CASSRVQGQSPLHF
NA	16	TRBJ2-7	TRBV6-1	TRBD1	TGTGCCAGCAGTGGAAGCTTTAGGACAGGGACCTACGAGCAGTACTTC	CASSGSFRTGTYEQYF
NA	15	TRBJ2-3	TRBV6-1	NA	TGTGCCAGCAGTGATCGTACTAGAAGCACAGATACGCAGTATTTT	CASSDRTRSTDTQYF
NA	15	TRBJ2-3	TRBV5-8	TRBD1	TGTGCCAGCAGCTCGCTGGGACAGGGCTCAGATACGCAGTATTTT	CASSSLGQGSDTQYF
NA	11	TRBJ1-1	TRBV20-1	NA	TGCAGTGCCCCTACGGGGGTTGAAGCTTTCTTT	CSAPTGVEAFF
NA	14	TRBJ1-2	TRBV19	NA	TGTGCCAGTAGTGTAACACAGGGTACTCGGGGCTACACCTTC	CASSVTQGTRGYTF
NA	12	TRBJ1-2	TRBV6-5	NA	TGTGCCAGCAGTTACAATGGCCAGGGAGCCACCTTC	CASSYNGQGATF
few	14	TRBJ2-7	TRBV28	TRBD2	TGTGCCAGCAGTTTAACAGGCTACGGGGGGGAGCAGTACTTC	CASSLTGYGGEQYF
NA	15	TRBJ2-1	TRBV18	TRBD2	TGTGCCAGCTCACCATTAGCGGGGGCGAACAATGAGCAGTTCTTC	CASSPLAGANNEQFF
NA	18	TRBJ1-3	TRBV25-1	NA	TGTGCCAGCAGTGGGCGGGGCGCGGGGGGCCGCTCTGGAAACACCATATATTTT	CASSGRGAGGRSGNTIYF
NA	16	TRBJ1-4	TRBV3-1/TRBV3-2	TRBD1	TGTGCCAGCAGCCGGGACAGGCTTTTGGTGTACGAAAAACTGTTTTTT	CASSRDRLLVYEKLFF
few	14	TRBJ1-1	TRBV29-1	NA	TGCAGCGTTAGAGTCCCACAGGGTGGCACTGAAGCTTTCTTT	CSVRVPQGGTEAFF
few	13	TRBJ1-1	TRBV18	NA	TGTGCCAGCTCACCAACAGGGAACACTGAAGCTTTCTTT	CASSPTGNTEAFF
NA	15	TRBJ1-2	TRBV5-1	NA	TGCGCCAGCAGCTGGGGGACGGAAACAAACTATGGCTACACCTTC	CASSWGTETNYGYTF
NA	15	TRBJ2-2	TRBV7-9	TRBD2	TGTGCCAGCAGACTACTAGCGGGAGGCACCGGGGAGCTGTTTTTT	CASRLLAGGTGELFF
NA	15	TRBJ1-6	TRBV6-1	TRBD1	TGTGCCAGCAGTGAAGCTCAGGACAGGAATTCACCCCTCCACTTT	CASSEAQDRNSPLHF
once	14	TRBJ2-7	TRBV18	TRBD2	TGTGCCAGCTCACTAGCGGGGGGGCTCTACGAGCAGTACTTC	CASSLAGGLYEQYF
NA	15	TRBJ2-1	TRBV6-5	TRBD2	TGTGCCAGCAGTTACTCTATAGCGGGAGTGTATGAGCAGTTCTTC	CASSYSIAGVYEQFF
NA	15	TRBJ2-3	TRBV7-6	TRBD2	TGTGCCAGCAGCACCGTAGCGGGAGCCCCAGATACGCAGTATTTT	CASSTVAGAPDTQYF
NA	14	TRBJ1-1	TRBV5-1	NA	TGCGCCAGCAGCTTGGGACAGATGAACACTGAAGCTTTCTTT	CASSLGQMNTEAFF
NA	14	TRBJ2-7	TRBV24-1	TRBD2	TGTGCCACCAGTGATGGGACTAACTCCTACGAGCAGTACTTC	CATSDGTNSYEQYF
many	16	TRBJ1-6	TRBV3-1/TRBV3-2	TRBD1	TGTGCCAGCAGCCAAGCGGGGACAGGGAGTAATTCACCCCTCCACTTT	CASSQAGTGSNSPLHF
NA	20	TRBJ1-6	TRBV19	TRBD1	TGTGCCAGTAGTGGCGGGACAGGCCTTGGAGTGGTTTCGTATAATTCACCCCTCCACTTT	CASSGGTGLGVVSYNSPLHF
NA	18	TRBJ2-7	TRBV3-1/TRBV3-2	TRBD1	TGTGCCAGCAGCCAAGATCTTGGACAGGGTAGTAGCTCCTACGAGCAGTACTTC	CASSQDLGQGSSSYEQYF
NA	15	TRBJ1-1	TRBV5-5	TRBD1	TGTGCCAGCAGCTTCGGGACAGGGTCGAACACTGAAGCTTTCTTT	CASSFGTGSNTEAFF
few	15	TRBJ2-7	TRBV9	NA	TGTGCCAGCAGCGTAGGGGGGGCTATTGACTACGAGCAGTACTTC	CASSVGGAIDYEQYF
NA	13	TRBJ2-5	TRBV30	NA	TGTGCCTGGAGTCGCAGGCTGCAAGAGACCCAGTACTTC	CAWSRRLQETQYF
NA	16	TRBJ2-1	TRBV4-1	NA	TGCGCCAGCAGCCAAGCATTAGCGGCAACCTACAATGAGCAGTTCTTC	CASSQALAATYNEQFF
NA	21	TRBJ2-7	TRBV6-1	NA	TGTGCCAGCAGTGAAATTCTTCAACTACGGGGCAAGCCCTTCTTCTCCTACGAGCAGTACTTC	CASSEILQLRGKPFFSYEQYF
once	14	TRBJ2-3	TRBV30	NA	TGTGCCTGGAGTGTTGGCTTCGGGTCAGATACGCAGTATTTT	CAWSVGFGSDTQYF
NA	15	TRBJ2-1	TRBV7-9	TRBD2	TGTGCCAGCAGCTCACTAGCGGGGGGCTCTGATGAGCAGTTCTTC	CASSSLAGGSDEQFF
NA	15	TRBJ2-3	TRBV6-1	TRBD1	TGTGCCAGCAGTGAAGCGCTACAGGGGGACGATACGCAGTATTTT	CASSEALQGDDTQYF
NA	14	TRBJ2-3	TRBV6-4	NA	TGTGCCAGCAGTGATTGGGCAGGGTCAGATACGCAGTATTTT	CASSDWAGSDTQYF
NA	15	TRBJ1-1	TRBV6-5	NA	TGTGCCAGCAGAGTAGACAGGTTGATGAACACTGAAGCTTTCTTT	CASRVDRLMNTEAFF
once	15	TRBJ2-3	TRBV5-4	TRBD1	TGTGCCAGCAGCTTGGCGGGACAGGGCACAGATACGCAGTATTTT	CASSLAGQGTDTQYF
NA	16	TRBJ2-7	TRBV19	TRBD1	TGTGCCAGTAGTATTGGTGCGGGACAGGGGATCTACGAGCAGTACTTC	CASSIGAGQGIYEQYF
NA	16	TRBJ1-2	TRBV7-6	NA	TGTGCCAGCAGCTTGGGGCTCGGGGGCCCTGGGTATGGCTACACCTTC	CASSLGLGGPGYGYTF
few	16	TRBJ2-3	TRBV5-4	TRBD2	TGTGCCAGCAGCTCTCGACTAGCGGGAGGGAGAGATACGCAGTATTTT	CASSSRLAGGRDTQYF
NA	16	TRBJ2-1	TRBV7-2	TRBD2	TGTGCCAGCAGCTTAAGGGTAACTAGCGGACACAATGAGCAGTTCTTC	CASSLRVTSGHNEQFF
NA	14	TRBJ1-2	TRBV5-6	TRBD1	TGTGCCAGCAGACAGGGGGGGCTGGTCTATGGCTACACCTTC	CASRQGGLVYGYTF
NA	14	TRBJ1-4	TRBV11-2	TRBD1	TGTGCCAGCAGCCGGGACAGGGGAAGAGAAAAACTGTTTTTT	CASSRDRGREKLFF
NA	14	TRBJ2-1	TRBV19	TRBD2	TGTGCCAGTAGACTAGCGGGAGGAGGCAATGAGCAGTTCTTC	CASRLAGGGNEQFF
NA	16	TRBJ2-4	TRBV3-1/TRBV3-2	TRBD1	TGTGCCAGCAGCCAAGGAGACAGGGGGGCCAAAAACATTCAGTACTTC	CASSQGDRGAKNIQYF
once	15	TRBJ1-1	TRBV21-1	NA	TGTGCCAGCAGCAAACCCGGGTACAGGAACACTGAAGCTTTCTTT	CASSKPGYRNTEAFF
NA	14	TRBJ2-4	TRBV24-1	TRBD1	TGTGCCACCAGTGTCCGGACAGGAAAAAACATTCAGTACTTC	CATSVRTGKNIQYF
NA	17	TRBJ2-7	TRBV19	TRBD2	TGTGCCAGTAGTATAGCCCCGTCTAGCGGGATCTCCTACGAGCAGTACTTC	CASSIAPSSGISYEQYF
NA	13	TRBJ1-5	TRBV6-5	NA	TGTGCCAGCAGACAGGGAGGCAATCAGCCCCAGCATTTT	CASRQGGNQPQHF
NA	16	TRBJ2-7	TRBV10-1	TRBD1	TGCGCCAGCTCCGAACGGACAGGGATGGTGACGGGCGAGCAGTACTTC	CASSERTGMVTGEQYF
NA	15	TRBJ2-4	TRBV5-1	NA	TGCGCCAGCAGCTTGACAGGGAGGGAAAAAAACATTCAGTACTTC	CASSLTGREKNIQYF
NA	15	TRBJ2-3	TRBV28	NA	TGTGCCAGCAGTTTAGGGGGCCTTAGCACAGATACGCAGTATTTT	CASSLGGLSTDTQYF
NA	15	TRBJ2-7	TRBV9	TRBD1	TGTGCCAGCAGCGATGAAGGGACAGGGTTGCACGAGCAGTACTTC	CASSDEGTGLHEQYF
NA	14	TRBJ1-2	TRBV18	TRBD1	TGTGCCAGCAAACAGGGACAGACTAACTATGGCTACACCTTC	CASKQGQTNYGYTF